A selection of T cell receptor beta chains follows, all from one sample in a study of cytomegalovirus exposure and HLA in healthy donors. Some clones are missing from TCRdb's copy, which holds only in-frame ones; the method was immunoSEQ multiplex PCR. The table lists over 150,000 clones, 73% of them singletons. Sequencing was performed on PBMCs. Receptors were obtained from a woman under 30 in good health and CMV-seropositive. Both conserved end residues are part of each CDR3. D genes are given only for firm matches. Clone size appears in some rows only: once, few, many, or a class for an expanded clone.

j_gene	d_gene	v_gene	abundance	CDR3aa	CDR3nt
TRBJ2-2	NA	TRBV14	NA	CASSQLRAGELFF	TGTGCCAGCAGCCAACTACGGGCCGGGGAGCTGTTTTTT
TRBJ2-2	NA	TRBV21-1	NA	CASSTKQGMNTGELFF	TGTGCCAGCAGCACGAAACAGGGGATGAACACCGGGGAGCTGTTTTTT
TRBJ2-7	NA	TRBV7-9	NA	CASSPRQLWGNEQYF	TGTGCCAGCAGCCCACGCCAACTGTGGGGCAACGAGCAGTACTTC
TRBJ2-5	TRBD1	TRBV9	few	CASSLRTGSETQYF	TGTGCCAGCAGCCTTCGGACAGGCTCGGAGACCCAGTACTTC
TRBJ1-5	NA	TRBV29-1	NA	CSVGGDSNQPQHF	TGCAGCGTCGGCGGGGATAGCAATCAGCCCCAGCATTTT
TRBJ2-2	TRBD2	TRBV12-5	NA	CASGLSGGAVGELFF	TGTGCTAGTGGTTTATCCGGGGGGGCCGTCGGGGAGCTGTTTTTT
TRBJ2-7	NA	TRBV6-6	NA	CASSRAGTAYEQYF	TGTGCCAGCAGTAGGGCGGGGACTGCCTACGAGCAGTACTTC
TRBJ2-5	TRBD1	TRBV30	NA	CAWREQGALGSETQYF	TGTGCCTGGAGGGAACAGGGGGCGCTCGGGTCGGAGACCCAGTACTTC
TRBJ2-3	TRBD2	TRBV7-3	few	CASSPGLAPQTDTQYF	TGTGCCAGCAGCCCGGGACTAGCACCCCAGACAGATACGCAGTATTTT
TRBJ2-2	NA	TRBV30	few	CAWSVLKSAGELFF	TGTGCCTGGAGTGTATTAAAGAGTGCCGGGGAGCTGTTTTTT
TRBJ1-2	NA	TRBV30	NA	CAWSLRRGSYGYTF	TGTGCCTGGAGCCTCCGACGAGGATCCTATGGCTACACCTTC
TRBJ1-2	TRBD1	TRBV2	once	CASRGGQGLVYGYTF	TGTGCCAGCAGAGGCGGACAGGGCCTGGTGTATGGCTACACCTTC
TRBJ1-2	TRBD1	TRBV2	NA	CASGEEQGFSGYTF	TGTGCCAGCGGAGAAGAACAGGGGTTCAGTGGCTACACCTTC
TRBJ2-7	TRBD1	TRBV30	NA	CAWRVTGDGEQYF	TGTGCCTGGAGAGTCACAGGGGACGGAGAGCAGTACTTC
TRBJ2-3	TRBD1	TRBV30	few	CAWSTWRTGPFSDTQYF	TGTGCCTGGAGTACGTGGAGGACAGGACCTTTCTCAGATACGCAGTATTTT
TRBJ1-4	NA	TRBV6-6	NA	CASNGDPGSNEKLFF	TGTGCCAGCAATGGAGATCCGGGATCAAATGAAAAACTGTTTTTT
TRBJ2-7	NA	TRBV15	NA	CATSRGRSPDEQYF	TGTGCCACCAGCAGAGGTCGGAGCCCTGACGAGCAGTACTTC
TRBJ2-7	TRBD1	TRBV27	NA	CASSLSRRDRASEQYF	TGTGCCAGCAGTTTATCAAGAAGGGACAGAGCCTCCGAGCAGTACTTC
TRBJ2-7	TRBD1	TRBV4-1	NA	CASSQGRLLDRVAASSYEQYF	TGCGCCAGCAGCCAAGGGAGGCTATTGGACAGGGTGGCTGCAAGCTCCTACGAGCAGTACTTC
TRBJ2-5	NA	TRBV7-2	NA	CASSLIEAGAGETQYF	TGTGCCAGCAGCTTAATAGAAGCAGGGGCCGGGGAGACCCAGTACTTC
TRBJ2-1	NA	TRBV20-1	NA	CSALLYNEQFF	TGCAGTGCTTTACTATACAATGAGCAGTTCTTC
TRBJ1-5	NA	TRBV4-3	once	CASSHNGGQPQHF	TGCGCCAGCAGCCATAACGGGGGTCAGCCCCAGCATTTT
TRBJ2-7	TRBD1	TRBV29-1	NA	CSVEETGSGSSYEQYF	TGCAGCGTTGAAGAGACAGGGAGCGGCAGCTCCTACGAGCAGTACTTC
TRBJ1-5	TRBD1	TRBV6-6	once	CASSYRDRYQPQHF	TGTGCCAGCAGTTATCGGGACAGGTATCAGCCCCAGCATTTT